The 19 T cell receptor beta chains below were found in one sample sequenced in a study of blood T cells in healthy people across ages. The second PCR ran roughly 6 to 11 cycles with a sample-barcoded 5' primer and J-beta primers. TCRdb used MiXCR to reprocess the 5' RACE reads, holding one entry per CDR3 protein. The sample includes about a million distinct CDR3 sequences, around 48% seen only once; the top ten take roughly 13%. The sequencing input was blood. Every receptor here comes from a man under 40 in good health.

V usage is TRBV7-2 and J usage is TRBJ2-7; D unresolved. Trimming cost V 8 bases and J 3 bases, with 14 bases left between them. CDR3 length: 13 amino acids. The V gene's germline CDR1 is SGHTA and CDR2 FQGNSA. Written as DNA, the CDR3 is TGTGCCAGCGTATCGTCGTCCAGCTACGAGCAGTACTTC. Residues: CASVSSSSYEQYF. Using reference TRBV7-2 and TRBJ2-7 for the parts outside the CDR3, the full variable domain is GAGVSQSPSNKVTEKGKDVELRCDPISGHTALYWYRQSLGQGLEFLIYFQGNSAPDKSGLPSDRFSAERTGGSVSTLTIQRTQQEDSAVYLCASVSSSSYEQYFGPGTRLTVT.

This clonotype was seen only once. A single base separates this from a much larger clone, so it may be a read error. V and J are TRBV7-2 and TRBJ2-7; TRBD2 agrees at 11 bases. J lost 7 bases, V lost 5 bases, and 16 bases had no gene match. This CDR3 is built from 17 residues. Per germline, CDR1 SGHTA and CDR2 FQGNSA. The CDR3 sequence is CASSAHAGTSGYNEQYF. The DNA of the CDR3 is TGTGCCAGCAGCGCTCACGCTGGGACTAGCGGCTACAATGAGCAGTACTTC.

The chain couples TRBV5-1 to TRBJ2-1; perhaps TRBD1 as D (5 bases). The CDR3 covers 15 residues. Germline assignment: CDR1 SGHRS and CDR2 YFSETQ. Trimming pared 1 base from V and 12 bases from J, leaving 20 bases between. CDR3 region: CASSLYSEPTRGQFF. CDR3 DNA sequence: TGCGCCAGCAGCTTGTATTCAGAGCCTACAAGGGGGCAGTTCTTC. Looking up the rest from reference TRBV5-1 and TRBJ2-1 gives the full variable domain: KAGVTQTPRYLIKTRGQQVTLSCSPISGHRSVSWYQQTPGQGLQFLFEYFSETQRNKGNFPGRFSGRQFSNSRSEMNVSTLELGDSALYLCASSLYSEPTRGQFFGPGTRLTVL.

This chain connects TRBV5-1 to TRBJ2-2; 9 nucleotides agree with TRBD1. Per germline, CDR1 SGHRS and CDR2 YFSETQ. CDR3 length: 14 amino acids. Trimming cost V 2 bases and J 6 bases; bases outside gene matches: 2. The CDR3 loop is CASSFRTGAGELFF. The CDR3 coding sequence is TGCGCCAGCAGCTTTAGGACAGGGGCCGGGGAGCTGTTTTTT.

The V and J genes are TRBV6-2 or TRBV6-3 and TRBJ2-1; no clear D. Germline V gene sequence: CDR1 MNHEY, CDR2 SVGEGT. CDR3 length: 12 amino acids. With 6 bases removed from V and 4 bases from J, the gap between germline ends came to 7 bases. The CDR3, as DNA: TGTGCCAGCAGGTTAGGATACAATGAGCAGTTCTTC. Protein sequence: CASRLGYNEQFF.

This clonotype was detected once. The chain uses TRBV6-6 and TRBJ2-3; D is ambiguous. Germline CDR1 is MNHNY and CDR2 is SVGAGI (reference sequence). V lost 6 bases, J lost 2 bases, and 9 bases lay in between. The CDR3 is 13 residues long. This CDR3 reads CASSWDLTDTQYF. The CDR3 region has the DNA TGTGCCAGCAGCTGGGATCTCACAGATACGCAGTATTTT.

The chain joins TRBV6-5 to TRBJ1-3; no firm D call. Germline V lookup: CDR1 MNHEY, CDR2 SVGAGI. V lost 0 bases to trimming and J lost 0 bases, with 6 bases between them. The CDR3 is 15 amino acids. The CDR3: CASSYSSGSGNTIYF. The CDR3 coding sequence is TGTGCCAGCAGTTACTCTTCGGGCTCTGGAAACACCATATATTTT.

The chain joins TRBV7-6 to TRBJ2-3, with D perhaps TRBD2 (6 bases). The CDR3 is made up of 14 amino acids. V shed 5 bases and J shed 0 bases, with 9 bases lying between them. Looked up from germline, CDR1 is SGHVS and CDR2 is FNYEAQ. CDR3 loop: CASSGGFSTDTQYF. The CDR3 bases are TGTGCCAGCAGCGGAGGGTTTAGCACAGATACGCAGTATTTT. The complete variable domain, with remaining parts taken from reference TRBV7-6 and TRBJ2-3, reads GAGVSQSPRYKVTKRGQDVALRCDPISGHVSLYWYRQALGQGPEFLTYFNYEAQQDKSGLPNDRFSAERPEGSISTLTIQRTEQRDSAMYRCASSGGFSTDTQYFGPGTRLTVL.

The chain employs TRBV7-2 and TRBJ2-1, with D perhaps matching TRBD2 (7 bases). The V gene's germline CDR1 is SGHTA and CDR2 FQGNSA. The CDR3 length is 16 residues. Deletions cut 5 bases from V and 6 bases from J, with 20 bases between. CDR3 nucleotides: TGTGCCAGCAGCCTCCCTAAAGGGGGAGGGGGCAATGAGCAGTTCTTC. It is translated as CASSLPKGGGGNEQFF.

About this clonotype itself: The junction differs from germline at one of its ends, possibly a read error. Here the CDR3 reads CSARPGTRNRPQHF. CDR3 nucleotide sequence: TGCAGTGCTAGACCAGGGACTCGCAATCGGCCCCAGCATTTT. The V and J genes are TRBV20-1 and TRBJ1-5, with a weak D call TRBD1 (5 bases). CDR3 length equals 14 residues. CDR1 DFQATT and CDR2 SNEGSKA come from the germline V gene (reference sequence).

The chain links TRBV6-2 or TRBV6-3 to TRBJ2-1; a possible D gene is TRBD1 (7 bases). The CDR3 runs to 16 residues. Germline-derived CDR1 and CDR2 are MNHEY and SVGEGT. Trimming took 6 bases from V and 4 from J, leaving 19 bases between them. The CDR3 region is CASSPEGRGAYNEQFF. DNA for the CDR3: TGTGCCAGCAGCCCGGAGGGCAGGGGGGCATACAATGAGCAGTTCTTC.

This clonotype was observed a handful of times. The gene calls are TRBV30 and TRBJ2-6; D is ambiguous. Looked up from germline, CDR1 is GTSNPN and CDR2 is SVGIG (reference sequence). The CDR3 has 14 residues. With 0 bases removed from V and 7 bases from J, the gap between germline ends came to 10 bases. CDR3 residues: CAWSVSSGANVLTF. CDR3 sequence (DNA): TGTGCCTGGAGTGTCTCATCAGGCGCCAACGTCCTGACTTTC. Combining the CDR3 with reference TRBV30 and TRBJ2-6 gives the whole variable domain SQTIHQWPATLVQPVGSPLSLECTVEGTSNPNLYWYRQAAGRGLQLLFYSVGIGQISSEVPQNLSASRPQDRQFILSSKKLLLSDSGFYLCAWSVSSGANVLTFGAGSRLTVL.

This clonotype was counted at least ten times. The chain has TRBV18 and TRBJ1-1, with D possibly being TRBD1 (5 bases). From germline, CDR1 is KGHSH and CDR2 LQKENI. The CDR3 is made up of 13 amino acids. The V end was cut by 8 bases, the J end by 0 bases, with 10 bases between. CDR3 protein: CASSPGLNTEAFF. The CDR3 DNA sequence: TGTGCCAGCAGTCCAGGGTTGAACACTGAAGCTTTCTTT.

This clonotype was detected many times. The rearrangement joins TRBV14 to TRBJ2-1; possible D gene TRBD1, 5 bases. V lost 1 base, J lost 9 bases, and 10 bases lay in between. The CDR3 runs 13 residues. Germline CDR1 and CDR2: SGHDN and FVKESK. CDR3 residues: CASSQARVGEQFF. The CDR3 DNA follows: TGTGCCAGCAGCCAAGCCAGGGTAGGTGAGCAGTTCTTC.

In its sample, this clonotype was seen a few times. This chain joins TRBV7-2 and TRBJ1-2; a weak D match, TRBD1 (5 bases). The CDR3 has 14 amino acids. The V gene's germline CDR1 is SGHTA and CDR2 FQGNSA. V was clipped by 5 bases and J by 2 bases, with 12 bases between them. CDR3 amino acids: CASSGDGRNYGYTF. The CDR3 DNA follows: TGTGCCAGCAGCGGGGACGGAAGAAACTATGGCTACACCTTC.

This clonotype was seen just once. The gene calls are TRBV12-3 or TRBV12-4 and TRBJ2-7, with 8 nucleotides matching TRBD2. The CDR3 covers 14 residues. Unmatched junction bases numbered 7, after V lost 0 bases and J lost 9 bases. The CDR3 nucleotides read TGTGCCAGCAGTTTAGCCGGGGGGGGCGAGGTGCAGTACTTC. Residues: CASSLAGGGEVQYF.

This clonotype is a singleton in its sample. The chain uses TRBV6-2 or TRBV6-3 and TRBJ2-7; D might be TRBD1 (5 bases). This CDR3 is 13 amino acids long. Trimming cost V 6 bases and J 0 bases, with 9 bases left between them. CDR1 and CDR2 (germline): MNHEY, SVGEGT. CDR3 amino acids: CASRKTDSYEQYF. CDR3 sequence (DNA): TGTGCCAGCAGAAAGACAGACTCCTACGAGCAGTACTTC.

The sample holds a few counts of this clonotype. The genes are TRBV3-1 and TRBJ2-7; D is undetermined. Trimming took off 3 bases at V and 7 bases at J, with 7 bases between the two ends. This CDR3 has 11 residues. Germline V gene sequence: CDR1 LGHDT, CDR2 YNNKEL (reference sequence). The CDR3 DNA reads as TGTGCCAGCAGCCATCTCGCTGAGCAGTACTTC. As protein: CASSHLAEQYF.

The rearrangement uses TRBV7-6 and TRBJ1-2; a weak D match, TRBD1 (5 bases). Germline V gene lookup returns CDR1 SGHVS and CDR2 FNYEAQ. CDR3 size: 13 residues. The V end was cut by 1 base, the J end by 7 bases, with 10 bases between. This chain's CDR3 is CASSLEGAGGYTF. DNA of the CDR3: TGTGCCAGCAGCTTAGAAGGGGCGGGTGGCTACACCTTC. Variable domain in full (rest from reference TRBV7-6 and TRBJ1-2): GAGVSQSPRYKVTKRGQDVALRCDPISGHVSLYWYRQALGQGPEFLTYFNYEAQQDKSGLPNDRFSAERPEGSISTLTIQRTEQRDSAMYRCASSLEGAGGYTFGSGTRLTVV.